This T cell receptor beta chain was sequenced in a study of identical twins. Concerning this clonotype itself: This may be a read error, as it is one base from a much larger clone. Here the CDR3 omits its conserved ending phenylalanine or tryptophan, so a read error is the likely source.

TCRdb processed the 5' RACE reads anew with MiXCR; each CDR3 protein has one entry. The table has hundreds of thousands of distinct CDR3 sequences, 6.1% seen once. Sequencing was performed on naive T cells sorted from blood. This receptor was obtained from a man aged 18 to 29 in good health.

DNA of the CDR3: TGTGCCAGCATCCTACTAGCGGGAGGTCCCGAGCAGTACTAC. This gives the protein CASILLAGGPEQYY. The rearrangement uses TRBV2 and TRBJ2-7; 12 bases map to TRBD2. This CDR3 is 14 amino acids long. V lost 7 bases to trimming and J lost 6 bases; unmatched junction nucleotides: 7. Looked up from germline, CDR1 is SNHLY and CDR2 is FYNNEI.